Listed below are T cell receptor beta chains from one sample, sequenced in a study of OX40 agonist ivuxolimab in advanced cancers. The assay was immunoSEQ multiplex PCR, and TCRdb's table has in-frame clones only and misses some. In the table there are about 64,000 clones, under 95% of which are singletons. Sequencing used CD4+ or CD8+ T cells sorted from blood, obtained in a trial of the OX40 agonist ivuxolimab. Receptors were obtained from an adult with an advanced solid tumor such as melanoma, head and neck, liver or kidney cancer. Both conserved end residues are part of each CDR3. A D gene is named only where the DNA matches it firmly. Clone sizes are given selectively: once, few, many, or a class where the clone is expanded.

clone size: NA; D gene: TRBD1; V gene: TRBV5-4; J gene: TRBJ2-7; CDR3 protein: CASSLEVGTDRHSYEQYF; CDR3 DNA: TGTGCCAGCAGCTTGGAGGTTGGGACAGACCGACACTCCTACGAGCAGTACTTC
clone size: NA; D gene: NA; V gene: TRBV11-2; J gene: TRBJ2-5; CDR3 protein: CASSGPGVPSQTQYF; CDR3 DNA: TGTGCCAGCAGCGGACCTGGGGTCCCGAGTCAGACCCAGTACTTC
clone size: NA; D gene: TRBD2; V gene: TRBV5-8; J gene: TRBJ2-5; CDR3 protein: CASSSRGTRRETQYF; CDR3 DNA: TGTGCCAGCAGCTCGCGCGGGACTAGACGGGAGACCCAGTACTTC
clone size: NA; D gene: NA; V gene: TRBV6-6; J gene: TRBJ2-7; CDR3 protein: CASSPRGPYEQYF; CDR3 DNA: TGTGCCAGCAGTCCTCGAGGACCCTACGAGCAGTACTTC
clone size: NA; D gene: TRBD2; V gene: TRBV4-1; J gene: TRBJ2-4; CDR3 protein: CASSQDRTGGPASIAKNIQYF; CDR3 DNA: TGCGCCAGCAGCCAAGATCGGACGGGAGGGCCAGCCTCGATAGCCAAAAACATTCAGTACTTC
clone size: NA; D gene: TRBD1; V gene: TRBV2; J gene: TRBJ1-2; CDR3 protein: CASSEAWGPQGAYGYTF; CDR3 DNA: TGTGCCAGCAGTGAAGCTTGGGGCCCGCAGGGGGCCTATGGCTACACCTTC
clone size: NA; D gene: NA; V gene: TRBV7-7; J gene: TRBJ1-1; CDR3 protein: CASSATMNTEAFF; CDR3 DNA: TGTGCCAGCAGCGCCACAATGAACACTGAAGCTTTCTTT
clone size: NA; D gene: NA; V gene: TRBV5-4; J gene: TRBJ1-1; CDR3 protein: CASSLDNGNTEAFF; CDR3 DNA: TGTGCCAGCAGCTTGGACAATGGGAACACTGAAGCTTTCTTT
clone size: NA; D gene: NA; V gene: TRBV2; J gene: TRBJ2-5; CDR3 protein: CASSPAGETQYF; CDR3 DNA: TGTGCCAGCAGCCCGGCTGGAGAGACCCAGTACTTC
clone size: NA; D gene: TRBD2; V gene: TRBV5-1; J gene: TRBJ2-7; CDR3 protein: CASRPAGAPNEQYF; CDR3 DNA: TGCGCCAGTCGGCCAGCGGGAGCGCCCAACGAGCAGTACTTC
clone size: NA; D gene: NA; V gene: TRBV12-5; J gene: TRBJ2-7; CDR3 protein: CASASSLGTFAYEQYF; CDR3 DNA: TGTGCTAGTGCCAGTTCATTGGGGACATTTGCCTACGAGCAGTACTTC
clone size: NA; D gene: TRBD2; V gene: TRBV5-4; J gene: TRBJ2-1; CDR3 protein: CASSRGGEGGNNEQFF; CDR3 DNA: TGTGCCAGCAGCCGGGGGGGTGAGGGCGGAAACAATGAGCAGTTCTTC
clone size: NA; D gene: NA; V gene: TRBV27; J gene: TRBJ1-1; CDR3 protein: CASRLLMTGEAFF; CDR3 DNA: TGTGCCAGTCGGCTGCTCATGACGGGGGAAGCTTTCTTT
clone size: few; D gene: TRBD2; V gene: TRBV10-1; J gene: TRBJ2-7; CDR3 protein: CASSALAGSYEQYF; CDR3 DNA: TGCGCCAGCAGTGCGCTAGCGGGATCCTACGAGCAGTACTTC
clone size: NA; D gene: NA; V gene: TRBV28; J gene: TRBJ2-3; CDR3 protein: CASGTDTQYF; CDR3 DNA: TGTGCCAGCGGTACAGATACGCAGTATTTT
clone size: NA; D gene: TRBD1; V gene: TRBV2; J gene: TRBJ1-1; CDR3 protein: CASRIDRVTEAFF; CDR3 DNA: TGTGCCAGCCGTATCGACAGGGTCACTGAAGCTTTCTTT
clone size: NA; D gene: NA; V gene: TRBV29-1; J gene: TRBJ1-2; CDR3 protein: CSVDVQGARGYTF; CDR3 DNA: TGCAGCGTTGACGTACAGGGAGCGAGGGGCTACACCTTC
clone size: NA; D gene: NA; V gene: TRBV19; J gene: TRBJ2-7; CDR3 protein: CASTPPGLAEKQYF; CDR3 DNA: TGTGCCAGTACCCCCCCCGGGCTCGCTGAGAAGCAGTACTTC
clone size: few; D gene: NA; V gene: TRBV19; J gene: TRBJ2-2; CDR3 protein: CASSIAQAGELFF; CDR3 DNA: TGTGCCAGTAGTATAGCACAAGCCGGGGAGCTGTTTTTT
clone size: NA; D gene: NA; V gene: TRBV6-5; J gene: TRBJ2-3; CDR3 protein: CASSYSVDRSTDTQYF; CDR3 DNA: TGTGCCAGCAGTTACTCAGTCGACAGGTCCACAGATACGCAGTATTTT
clone size: NA; D gene: NA; V gene: TRBV5-6; J gene: TRBJ2-6; CDR3 protein: CASSLVTLGGANVLTF; CDR3 DNA: TGTGCCAGCAGCTTGGTAACCCTGGGGGGGGCCAACGTCCTGACTTTC
clone size: NA; D gene: NA; V gene: TRBV6-5; J gene: TRBJ2-3; CDR3 protein: CASKAGLSTDTQYF; CDR3 DNA: TGTGCCAGCAAGGCGGGGCTAAGCACAGATACGCAGTATTTT
clone size: NA; D gene: TRBD2; V gene: TRBV6-6; J gene: TRBJ2-1; CDR3 protein: CASSGTSGYNEQFF; CDR3 DNA: TGTGCCAGCAGTGGGACTAGCGGTTACAATGAGCAGTTCTTC
clone size: once; D gene: NA; V gene: TRBV12-5; J gene: TRBJ1-5; CDR3 protein: CASGFGGGISNQPQHF; CDR3 DNA: TGTGCTAGTGGTTTCGGGGGAGGCATTAGCAATCAGCCCCAGCATTTT
clone size: NA; D gene: NA; V gene: TRBV19; J gene: TRBJ1-1; CDR3 protein: CASRGQQMYEAFF; CDR3 DNA: TGTGCCAGTAGAGGACAGCAAATGTATGAAGCTTTCTTT
clone size: once; D gene: NA; V gene: TRBV10-2; J gene: TRBJ2-1; CDR3 protein: CASSDAGIVNEQFF; CDR3 DNA: TGCGCCAGCAGTGATGCCGGGATTGTGAATGAGCAGTTCTTC
clone size: NA; D gene: NA; V gene: TRBV5-1; J gene: TRBJ1-2; CDR3 protein: CASSSDSVYGYTF; CDR3 DNA: TGCGCCAGCAGCTCTGACAGCGTCTATGGCTACACCTTC
clone size: NA; D gene: NA; V gene: TRBV27; J gene: TRBJ1-1; CDR3 protein: CASSSGQMNTEAFF; CDR3 DNA: TGTGCCAGCAGTTCGGGACAAATGAACACTGAAGCTTTCTTT
clone size: NA; D gene: NA; V gene: TRBV7-2; J gene: TRBJ2-7; CDR3 protein: CASSPRRGREQYF; CDR3 DNA: TGTGCCAGCAGCCCCCGACGGGGCAGAGAGCAGTACTTC
clone size: NA; D gene: NA; V gene: TRBV6-5; J gene: TRBJ1-2; CDR3 protein: CASSDATGQGYTF; CDR3 DNA: TGTGCCAGCAGTGACGCAACAGGGCAAGGCTACACCTTC
clone size: once; D gene: TRBD1; V gene: TRBV30; J gene: TRBJ1-2; CDR3 protein: CAWSWQGDGYTF; CDR3 DNA: TGTGCCTGGAGTTGGCAGGGGGATGGCTACACCTTC
clone size: NA; D gene: NA; V gene: TRBV7-9; J gene: TRBJ1-2; CDR3 protein: CASSSPGGNYGYTF; CDR3 DNA: TGTGCCAGCAGCTCCCCGGGGGGTAACTATGGCTACACCTTC
clone size: NA; D gene: TRBD2; V gene: TRBV30; J gene: TRBJ2-7; CDR3 protein: CAWSWGTSVSYEQYF; CDR3 DNA: TGTGCCTGGAGTTGGGGGACTAGCGTCTCCTACGAGCAGTACTTC
clone size: NA; D gene: TRBD2; V gene: TRBV5-4; J gene: TRBJ2-1; CDR3 protein: CASSTGTSGSGDEQFF; CDR3 DNA: TGTGCCAGCAGCACAGGGACTAGCGGGAGCGGGGATGAGCAGTTCTTC
clone size: NA; D gene: NA; V gene: TRBV19; J gene: TRBJ2-1; CDR3 protein: CASSPTSSPYNEQFF; CDR3 DNA: TGTGCCAGTAGTCCTACTAGCAGCCCTTACAATGAGCAGTTCTTC
clone size: NA; D gene: TRBD2; V gene: TRBV11-2; J gene: TRBJ2-7; CDR3 protein: CASSFNVGAGGHYEQYF; CDR3 DNA: TGTGCCAGCAGCTTCAACGTTGGTGCGGGAGGGCACTACGAGCAGTACTTC
clone size: NA; D gene: TRBD1; V gene: TRBV5-1; J gene: TRBJ1-2; CDR3 protein: CASSPGTAGKANYGYTF; CDR3 DNA: TGCGCCAGCAGCCCCGGGACAGCTGGGAAAGCTAACTATGGCTACACCTTC
clone size: NA; D gene: NA; V gene: TRBV10-3; J gene: TRBJ2-7; CDR3 protein: CAIRKDRNYEQYF; CDR3 DNA: TGTGCCATCAGAAAGGACAGAAACTACGAGCAGTACTTC
clone size: NA; D gene: TRBD1; V gene: TRBV5-1; J gene: TRBJ2-7; CDR3 protein: CASRGGAVSYEQYF; CDR3 DNA: TGCGCCAGCAGAGGGGGCGCGGTCTCTTACGAGCAGTACTTC
clone size: once; D gene: TRBD1; V gene: TRBV9; J gene: TRBJ2-7; CDR3 protein: CASGPGQGSYEQYF; CDR3 DNA: TGTGCCAGCGGGCCGGGACAGGGAAGCTACGAGCAGTACTTC
clone size: NA; D gene: NA; V gene: TRBV5-1; J gene: TRBJ2-7; CDR3 protein: CASSPYSGGDPYEQYF; CDR3 DNA: TGCGCCAGCAGCCCGTATAGCGGAGGGGACCCCTACGAGCAGTACTTC
clone size: NA; D gene: NA; V gene: TRBV10-3; J gene: TRBJ2-7; CDR3 protein: CAISDDYEQYF; CDR3 DNA: TGTGCCATCAGTGACGACTACGAGCAGTACTTC
clone size: NA; D gene: TRBD2; V gene: TRBV27; J gene: TRBJ2-7; CDR3 protein: CASSLKLAGAYEQYF; CDR3 DNA: TGTGCCAGCAGCCTCAAACTAGCGGGGGCCTACGAGCAGTACTTC
clone size: NA; D gene: TRBD1; V gene: TRBV2; J gene: TRBJ1-2; CDR3 protein: CASSEDRDYGYTF; CDR3 DNA: TGTGCCAGCAGTGAGGACAGGGACTATGGCTACACCTTC
clone size: NA; D gene: TRBD1; V gene: TRBV19; J gene: TRBJ1-4; CDR3 protein: CATTNGQANEKLFF; CDR3 DNA: TGTGCCACGACGAACGGACAGGCTAATGAAAAACTGTTTTTT